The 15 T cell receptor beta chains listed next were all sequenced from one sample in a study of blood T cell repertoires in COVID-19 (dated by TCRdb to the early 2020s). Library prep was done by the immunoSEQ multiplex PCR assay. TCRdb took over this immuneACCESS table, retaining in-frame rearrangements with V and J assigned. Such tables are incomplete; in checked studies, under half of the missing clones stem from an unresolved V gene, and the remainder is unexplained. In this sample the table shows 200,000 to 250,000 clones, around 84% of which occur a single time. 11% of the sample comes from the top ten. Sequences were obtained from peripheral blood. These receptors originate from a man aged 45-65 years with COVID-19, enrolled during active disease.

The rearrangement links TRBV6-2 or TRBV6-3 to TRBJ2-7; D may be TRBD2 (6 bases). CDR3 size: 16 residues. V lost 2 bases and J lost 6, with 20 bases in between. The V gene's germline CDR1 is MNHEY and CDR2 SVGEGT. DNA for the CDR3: TGTGCCAGCAGTTACCGCGCCTCCGGGACTGCCTCCGAGCAGTACTTC. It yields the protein CASSYRASGTASEQYF.

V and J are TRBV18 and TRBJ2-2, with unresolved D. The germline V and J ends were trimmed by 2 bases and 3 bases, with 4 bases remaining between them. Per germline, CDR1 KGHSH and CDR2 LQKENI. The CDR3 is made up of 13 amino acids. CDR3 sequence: CASSPADTGELFF. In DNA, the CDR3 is TGTGCCAGCTCACCAGCGGACACCGGGGAGCTGTTTTTT.

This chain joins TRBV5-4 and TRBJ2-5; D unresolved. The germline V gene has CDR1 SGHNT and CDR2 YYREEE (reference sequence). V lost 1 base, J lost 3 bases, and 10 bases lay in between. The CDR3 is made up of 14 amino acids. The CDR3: CASSLNSRKETQYF. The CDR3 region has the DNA TGTGCCAGCAGCTTGAACAGCAGAAAAGAGACCCAGTACTTC.

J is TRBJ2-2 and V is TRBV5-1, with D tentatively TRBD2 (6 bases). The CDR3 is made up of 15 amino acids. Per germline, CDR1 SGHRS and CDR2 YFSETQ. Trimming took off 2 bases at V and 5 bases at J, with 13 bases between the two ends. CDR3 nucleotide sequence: TGCGCCAGCAGCTTCGGCGGGGCCCAGACCGGGGAGCTGTTTTTT. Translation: CASSFGGAQTGELFF. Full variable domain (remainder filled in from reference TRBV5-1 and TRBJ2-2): KAGVTQTPRYLIKTRGQQVTLSCSPISGHRSVSWYQQTPGQGLQFLFEYFSETQRNKGNFPGRFSGRQFSNSRSEMNVSTLELGDSALYLCASSFGGAQTGELFFGEGSRLTVL.

This CDR3 is CASSHGTSGAGETQYF. In DNA, the CDR3 is TGTGCCAGCAGCCATGGGACTAGCGGGGCGGGAGAGACCCAGTACTTC. This chain connects TRBV7-9 to TRBJ2-5, with TRBD2 matching over 13 bases. After removal of 5 bases from V and 4 bases from J, the junction contained 7 bases not matched to a gene. The CDR3 length is 16 residues. The germline V gene has CDR1 SEHNR and CDR2 FQNEAQ (reference sequence).

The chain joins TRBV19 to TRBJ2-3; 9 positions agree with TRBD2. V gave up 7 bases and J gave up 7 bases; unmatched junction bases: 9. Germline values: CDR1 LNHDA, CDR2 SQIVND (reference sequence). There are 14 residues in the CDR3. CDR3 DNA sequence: TGTGCCAGTATTGGGCGGGAGGGCCTTTATACGCAGTATTTT. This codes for CASIGREGLYTQYF.

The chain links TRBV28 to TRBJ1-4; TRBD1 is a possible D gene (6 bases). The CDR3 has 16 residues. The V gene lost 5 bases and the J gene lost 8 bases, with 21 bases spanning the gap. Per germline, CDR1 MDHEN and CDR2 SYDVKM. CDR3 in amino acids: CASSPHVRDIDEKLFF. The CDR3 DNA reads TGTGCCAGCAGTCCCCATGTGAGGGACATTGACGAAAAACTGTTTTTT.

DNA of the CDR3: TGTGCCAGCAGCTTGCCGGGGGGTAGCACCGGGGAGCTGTTTTTT. Residues: CASSLPGGSTGELFF. The chain recombines TRBV7-3 with TRBJ2-2; 7 positions agree with TRBD2. V trimming: 3 bases; J trimming: 4 bases; junction bases outside the gene matches: 5. Per the germline V gene, CDR1 is SGHTA and CDR2 is FQGTGA. CDR3 length: 15 residues.

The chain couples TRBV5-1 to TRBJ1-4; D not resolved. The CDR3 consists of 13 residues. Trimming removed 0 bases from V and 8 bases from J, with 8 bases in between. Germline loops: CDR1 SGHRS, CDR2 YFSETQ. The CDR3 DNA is TGCGCCAGCAGCTTGGCCCTAGGAGAAAAACTGTTTTTT. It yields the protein CASSLALGEKLFF.

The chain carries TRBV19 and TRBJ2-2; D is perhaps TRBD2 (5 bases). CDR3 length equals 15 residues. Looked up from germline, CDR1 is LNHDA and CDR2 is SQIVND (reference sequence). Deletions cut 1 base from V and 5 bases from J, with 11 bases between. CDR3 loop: CASSIGGLRTGELFF. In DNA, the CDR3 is TGTGCCAGTAGTATAGGTGGACTGAGGACCGGGGAGCTGTTTTTT.

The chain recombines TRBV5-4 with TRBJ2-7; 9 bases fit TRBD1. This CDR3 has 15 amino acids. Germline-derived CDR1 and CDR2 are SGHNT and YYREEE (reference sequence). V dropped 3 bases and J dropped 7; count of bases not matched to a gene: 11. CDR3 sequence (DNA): TGTGCCAGCAGCTCGAAATTACAGGGGGCGCTTGAGCAGTACTTC. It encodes CASSSKLQGALEQYF.

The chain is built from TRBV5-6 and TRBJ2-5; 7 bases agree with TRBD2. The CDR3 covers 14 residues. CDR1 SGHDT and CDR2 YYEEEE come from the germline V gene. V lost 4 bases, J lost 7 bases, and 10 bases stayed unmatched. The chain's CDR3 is CASSPRTSMATQYF. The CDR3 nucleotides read TGTGCCAGCAGCCCGCGGACTAGTATGGCGACCCAGTACTTC. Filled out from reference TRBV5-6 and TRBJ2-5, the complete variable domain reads DAGVTQSPTHLIKTRGQQVTLRCSPKSGHDTVSWYQQALGQGPQFIFQYYEEEERQRGNFPDRFSGHQFPNYSSELNVNALLLGDSALYLCASSPRTSMATQYFGPGTRLLVL.

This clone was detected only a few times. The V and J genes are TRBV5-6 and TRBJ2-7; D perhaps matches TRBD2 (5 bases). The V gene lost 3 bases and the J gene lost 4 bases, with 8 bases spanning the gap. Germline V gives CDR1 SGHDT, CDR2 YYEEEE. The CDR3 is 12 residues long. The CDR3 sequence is CASSWSGYEQYF. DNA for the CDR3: TGTGCCAGCAGCTGGAGCGGTTACGAGCAGTACTTC.

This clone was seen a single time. CDR3 DNA sequence: TGTGCCAGCAGCCTACAGGGGGATCAGCCCCAGCATTTT. It encodes CASSLQGDQPQHF. V gene TRBV3-1 (or the pseudogene TRBV3-2) combines with J gene TRBJ1-5, with 8 bases aligning to TRBD1. This CDR3 has 13 residues. V lost 4 bases, J lost 5 bases, and 1 base stayed unmatched. Germline CDR1 reads LGHDT; CDR2 reads YNNKEL (reference sequence).

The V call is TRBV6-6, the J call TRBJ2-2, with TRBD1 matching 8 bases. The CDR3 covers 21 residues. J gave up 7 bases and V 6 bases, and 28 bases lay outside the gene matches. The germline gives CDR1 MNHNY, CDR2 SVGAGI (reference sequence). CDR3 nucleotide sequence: TGTGCCAGCAGCCAGGACAGGGTTTCGAAGCTTTTTCCCCTAGTCGGCGGGGAGCTGTTTTTT. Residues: CASSQDRVSKLFPLVGGELFF.